Listed below are T cell receptor beta chains from one sample, sequenced in a study of cytomegalovirus exposure and HLA in healthy donors. Generated by immunoSEQ multiplex PCR, the TCRdb table keeps only in-frame clones and is missing some. In the table there are about 120,000 clones, roughly 77% of which are singletons. The sample was PBMCs. These receptors were obtained from a man aged 35 to 55 in good health and CMV-seronegative. Both conserved end residues are part of each CDR3. A D gene is named only where the DNA matches it firmly. Only some rows state a clone size, as once, few, many or a class for expanded clones.

J gene | clone size | D gene | V gene | CDR3 DNA | CDR3 protein
TRBJ1-6 | - | TRBD1 | TRBV7-6 | TGTGCCAGCAGCTTACTTCTTCCGGGACAGGGAAGGGGTTCACCCCTCCACTTT | CASSLLLPGQGRGSPLHF
TRBJ2-6 | - | - | TRBV6-5 | TGTGCCAGCAGTTATGAGCAACCCTCTGGGGCCAACGCCCTGACTTTC | CASSYEQPSGANALTF
TRBJ1-1 | few | - | TRBV5-1 | TGCGCCAGCAGCCAACCCGGGGTAGGGGGTAACACTGAAGCTTTCTTT | CASSQPGVGGNTEAFF
TRBJ2-2 | - | - | TRBV18 | TGTGCCAGCTCACCACCAAACGGGGGAACCGGGGAGCTGTTTTTT | CASSPPNGGTGELFF
TRBJ2-3 | once | TRBD2 | TRBV7-9 | TGTGCCAGCAGAGCTAGCGGGGGGGCCCCAGATACGCAGTATTTT | CASRASGGAPDTQYF
TRBJ1-2 | - | - | TRBV7-8 | TGTGCCAGCAGCCCTCGGGGGGCAGCTAACTATGGCTACACCTTC | CASSPRGAANYGYTF
TRBJ2-3 | - | TRBD2 | TRBV6-5 | TGTGCCAGCAGTTACTCCGGGACTAGTGCAGATACGCAGTATTTT | CASSYSGTSADTQYF
TRBJ1-3 | - | - | TRBV9 | TGTGCCAGCAGCGTCGGAGCGTCTGGAAACACCATATATTTT | CASSVGASGNTIYF
TRBJ1-2 | few | - | TRBV6-5 | TGTGCCAGCAGTTATATTCCAGGGGTAGAGAGCGGCTACACCTTC | CASSYIPGVESGYTF
TRBJ2-1 | - | TRBD2 | TRBV7-2 | TGTGCCAGCAGCTTACTTAGCGGGAGTAACTACAATGAGCAGTTCTTC | CASSLLSGSNYNEQFF
TRBJ1-2 | - | - | TRBV27 | TGTGCCAGCAGGCGGGGTAGGGGTGATGGCTACACCTTC | CASRRGRGDGYTF
TRBJ2-7 | few | TRBD1 | TRBV5-1 | TGCGCCAGCAGCTTCGGGACAGGTCTCTACGAGCAGTACTTC | CASSFGTGLYEQYF
TRBJ1-1 | - | - | TRBV5-1 | TGCGCCAGCAGCTTTATAACAGGCCGTGACACTGAAGCTTTCTTT | CASSFITGRDTEAFF
TRBJ1-2 | - | - | TRBV9 | TGTGCCAGCAGCGTAGGGACCCCGGGAGGCTACACCTTC | CASSVGTPGGYTF
TRBJ2-3 | - | - | TRBV15 | TGTGCCACCAGCAACCGACAGACTCCTCTTATTTTT | CATSNRQTPLIF
TRBJ1-5 | - | - | TRBV4-2 | TGTGCCAGCAGCCAAGACTCGGGTTATGGGCCCCAGCATTTT | CASSQDSGYGPQHF
TRBJ1-1 | once | - | TRBV11-2 | TGTGCCAGCAGCCTTGGGGGGGACACTGAAGCTTTCTTT | CASSLGGDTEAFF
TRBJ2-1 | - | TRBD1 | TRBV18 | TGTGCCAGCTCACCGGACAGGGCGAATGAGCAGTTCTTC | CASSPDRANEQFF
TRBJ1-3 | once | TRBD1 | TRBV19 | TGTGCCAGTAGCCGGGACAGGGTCCGAGCTGGAAACACCATATATTTT | CASSRDRVRAGNTIYF
TRBJ2-5 | few | TRBD2 | TRBV7-3 | TGTGCCAGCAGCTTGCTTAGCGGGAGCCCAGGGGAGACCCAGTACTTC | CASSLLSGSPGETQYF
TRBJ2-5 | - | - | TRBV11-3 | TGTGCCAGCAGCTTAGGAGAAGAGACTAGTGAGACCCAGTACTTC | CASSLGEETSETQYF
TRBJ2-1 | - | - | TRBV7-2 | TGTGCCAGCAGCTTAGAGGGGTTATCTTACAATGAGCAGTTCTTC | CASSLEGLSYNEQFF
TRBJ2-2 | - | - | TRBV2 | TGTACCAGCTCGGACAGCTCGAACACCGGGGAGCTGTTTTTT | CTSSDSSNTGELFF
TRBJ1-4 | - | TRBD1 | TRBV10-3 | TGTGCCATCAGTGAGTTAAGGACAGGACGAACTAATGAAAAACTGTTTTTT | CAISELRTGRTNEKLFF
TRBJ1-4 | - | TRBD1 | TRBV7-6 | TGTGCCAGCAGCTCATCCGGGACAGGGTACGAAAAACTGTTTTTT | CASSSSGTGYEKLFF
TRBJ1-5 | - | - | TRBV13 | TGTGCCAGCAGCTTAGGCCAGGGCAATCAGCCCCAGCATTTT | CASSLGQGNQPQHF
TRBJ2-2 | - | - | TRBV5-1 | TGCGCCAGCTCTGCCGGCAGGCTGGACGGGGAGCTGTTTTTT | CASSAGRLDGELFF
TRBJ2-1 | - | - | TRBV7-9 | TGTGCCAGCAGCCTTTTGGCGGGTGGGTTTATCAATGAGCAGTTCTTC | CASSLLAGGFINEQFF
TRBJ2-7 | - | TRBD1 | TRBV4-3 | TGCGCCAGCAGCCAGGGACAGGGTTCCTACGAGCAGTACTTC | CASSQGQGSYEQYF
TRBJ2-3 | - | - | TRBV6-5 | TGTGCCAGCAGTTACGCCGGGGGGCGGAACACAGATACGCAGTATTTT | CASSYAGGRNTDTQYF
TRBJ2-5 | - | - | TRBV19 | TGTGCCACCAGAAGACGGGAACAAGAGACCCAGTACTTC | CATRRREQETQYF
TRBJ1-1 | - | TRBD1 | TRBV6-5 | TGTGCCAGCAGTTCGTCGGGACAGGGTGGACGCGCTGAAGCTTTCTTT | CASSSSGQGGRAEAFF
TRBJ1-3 | - | - | TRBV28 | TGTGCCAGCAGTCCTGTTGGTGGAGGGACTGGAAACACCATATATTTT | CASSPVGGGTGNTIYF
TRBJ1-6 | - | - | TRBV30 | TGTGCCTGGAACACAGGGAATCGGCGCTCACCCCTCCACTTT | CAWNTGNRRSPLHF
TRBJ2-4 | - | - | TRBV9 | TGTGCCAGCAGCGTAGGTGGGACAAAAAACAGTCAGTACTTC | CASSVGGTKNSQYF
TRBJ1-1 | - | - | TRBV19 | TGTGCCAGTAGTATTCTCTCACAGAAGGGGACTGAAGCTTTCTTT | CASSILSQKGTEAFF
TRBJ1-5 | - | - | TRBV6-5 | TGTGCCAGCGGGCGGGGAATGAGGGATCAGCCCCAGCATTTT | CASGRGMRDQPQHF
TRBJ2-7 | - | - | TRBV7-9 | TGTGCCAGCAGCCTAGGGGTAGGGGAATACGAGCAGTACTTC | CASSLGVGEYEQYF
TRBJ1-2 | once | TRBD1 | TRBV7-9 | TGTGCCAGCAGCTTCCACCGGGACAGCGAAAACTATGGCTACACCTTC | CASSFHRDSENYGYTF
TRBJ2-1 | - | TRBD2 | TRBV4-3 | TGCGCCAGCAGCCAAGTAGCGGGAGGGCCCTCCTACAATGAGCAGTTCTTC | CASSQVAGGPSYNEQFF
TRBJ2-7 | - | TRBD2 | TRBV27 | TGTGCCAGCAGTCCTCCCTCCGGGACTAGCGGGAGGGCCCGGTACGAGCAGTACTTC | CASSPPSGTSGRARYEQYF
TRBJ2-1 | few | - | TRBV4-3 | TGCGCCAGCAGCCAAGAGAGTTTTTCCTACAATGAGCAGTTCTTC | CASSQESFSYNEQFF
TRBJ2-5 | - | TRBD1 | TRBV5-1 | TGCGCCAGCAGGGAAGGGACAGAGGAGACCCAGTACTTC | CASREGTEETQYF
TRBJ2-2 | - | - | TRBV27 | TGTGCCAGCAGTGGGACACAAGACACCGGGGAGCTGTTTTTT | CASSGTQDTGELFF
TRBJ2-1 | - | TRBD1 | TRBV27 | TGTGCCAGCAGTTTCCAGGGGGCGGGTAATGAGCAGTTCTTC | CASSFQGAGNEQFF
TRBJ1-4 | - | - | TRBV18 | TGTGCCAGCTCACCCCGGACCCTTAGCGGTGAAAAACTGTTTTTT | CASSPRTLSGEKLFF
TRBJ2-3 | - | - | TRBV5-5 | TGTGCCAGCAACCCTCGGACGGGGAGAGCGAGCACAGATACGCAGTATTTT | CASNPRTGRASTDTQYF
TRBJ2-7 | - | TRBD2 | TRBV29-1 | TGCAGCGCCAAGAGGACTAGCGCTTCCTACGAGCAGTACTTC | CSAKRTSASYEQYF
TRBJ1-5 | - | - | TRBV6-1 | TGTGCCAGCAGTGAACAGGGGATTAACCAGCCCCAGCATTTT | CASSEQGINQPQHF
TRBJ2-1 | - | TRBD2 | TRBV7-8 | TGTGCCAGCAGCACCTCAAGGGCTAGCGGGAGGATGCTAATTTACAATGAGCAGTTCTTC | CASSTSRASGRMLIYNEQFF
TRBJ1-1 | - | TRBD1 | TRBV30 | TGTGCCTGGTCGTCGGGCCCGGGACAGAGGACTGAAGCTTTCTTT | CAWSSGPGQRTEAFF
TRBJ1-1 | - | - | TRBV30 | TGTGCCTGGAGTGTATTAAGGTCTACGGGTGGGTTTATCACTGAAGCTTTCTTT | CAWSVLRSTGGFITEAFF
TRBJ2-2 | few | - | TRBV6-4 | TGTGCCAGCAGCCACGGTAGCGGAGCGAACACCGGGGAGCTGTTTTTT | CASSHGSGANTGELFF
TRBJ1-5 | - | TRBD1 | TRBV30 | TGTGCCTGGAGTTTGACAGGGTGGACTCAGCCCCAGCATTTT | CAWSLTGWTQPQHF
TRBJ2-7 | once | TRBD1 | TRBV27 | TGTGCCAGCAAGCGGGGGACAGGGGGTTTCTACGAGCAGTACTTC | CASKRGTGGFYEQYF
TRBJ2-6 | - | - | TRBV2 | TGTGCCATCATGACCCCTGGGGCCAACGGCCTGACTTTC | CAIMTPGANGLTF
TRBJ2-7 | - | TRBD1 | TRBV30 | TGTGCCTGGAGCAGACAGGGTACCTACGAGCAGTACTTC | CAWSRQGTYEQYF